The 27 T cell receptor beta chains presented below share a single source sample, sequenced in a study of blood T cell repertoires in COVID-19. Only in-frame clones appear in the TCRdb table, and some are missing; sequencing was by immunoSEQ multiplex PCR. The table has about 180,000 clones, approximately 88% seen once. Sequences were obtained from peripheral blood. These receptors all stem from a woman between 40 and 50 years old with COVID-19, enrolled during active disease.

The count of this clone is one. The chain is built from TRBV6-5 and TRBJ1-2; tentatively, D is TRBD1 (5 bases). The CDR3 is 14 residues long. The V gene's germline CDR1 is MNHEY and CDR2 SVGAGI. Trimming stripped 6 bases from V and 5 bases from J, with 16 bases between. The CDR3 sequence is CASRGVGGTYGYTF. CDR3 DNA: TGTGCCAGCAGGGGCGTCGGGGGGACTTATGGCTACACCTTC.

The J gene is TRBJ2-5, the V gene TRBV5-4; 7 bases match TRBD1. This CDR3 comprises 14 residues. Trimming removed 5 bases from V and 3 bases from J; junction bases left unmatched: 7. Germline CDR1 is SGHNT and CDR2 is YYREEE (reference sequence). The CDR3 bases are TGTGCCAGCAGATCACCGGGACAGAAAGAGACCCAGTACTTC. This codes for CASRSPGQKETQYF.

V gene TRBV19 combines with J gene TRBJ2-7; tentative D call: TRBD2 (6 bases). The CDR3 loop spans 15 amino acids. Trimming left V 2 bases short and J 0 bases short, with 11 bases between. The germline V gene has CDR1 LNHDA and CDR2 SQIVND (reference sequence). Here the CDR3 reads CASSISGGPSYEQYF. In DNA form, the CDR3 reads TGTGCCAGTAGTATATCCGGGGGACCCTCCTACGAGCAGTACTTC.

The chain links TRBV27 to TRBJ2-5, with TRBD2 identical over 12 bases. Germline lookup yields CDR1 MNHEY and CDR2 SMNVEV (reference sequence). The CDR3 consists of 15 residues. V trimming: 5 bases; J trimming: 7 bases; junction bases outside the gene matches: 8. CDR3 nucleotides: TGTGCCAGCAGTAGCGGACTAGCGGGATTGGGGACCCAGTACTTC. Protein sequence: CASSSGLAGLGTQYF.

This CDR3 is CATSSRYGRVDGYTF. In DNA, the CDR3 is TGTGCCACCAGTTCTCGTTACGGCAGGGTGGATGGCTACACCTTC. The J gene is TRBJ1-2, the V gene TRBV15, with D possibly TRBD1 on 5 matching bases. Germline CDR1 is LNHNV and CDR2 is YYDKDF (reference sequence). This CDR3 has 15 residues. V lost 6 bases and J lost 6, with 20 bases in between.

The chain recombines TRBV5-4 with TRBJ2-4; 8 nucleotides match TRBD1. Trimming cost V 3 bases and J 4 bases; bases outside gene matches: 3. Germline CDR1 is SGHNT and CDR2 is YYREEE (reference sequence). The length of the CDR3 is 14 residues. This chain's CDR3 is CASSSGQGKNIQYF. The CDR3 nucleotides read TGTGCCAGCAGCTCTGGACAGGGAAAAAACATTCAGTACTTC.

The chain has TRBV5-1 and TRBJ1-5; D remains unclear. V was pared by 0 bases and J by 5 bases, with 9 bases between. The CDR3 consists of 14 residues. Germline CDR1 and CDR2: SGHRS and YFSETQ. The CDR3 nucleotides are TGCGCCAGCAGCTTGGGTCGTGAGGATCAGCCCCAGCATTTT. Encoded protein: CASSLGREDQPQHF.

The chain has TRBV5-8 and TRBJ2-2, with 8 bases lining up with TRBD1. Germline CDR1 is SGHTS and CDR2 is YDEGEE. Germline trimming cut 4 bases from V and 4 bases from J; bases unmatched to any gene: 6. The CDR3 extends over 15 amino acids. CDR3 residues: CASSLQGASTGELFF. Here the CDR3 DNA reads TGTGCCAGCAGCCTGCAGGGGGCTAGCACCGGGGAGCTGTTTTTT.

The chain employs TRBV21-1 and TRBJ1-2. TRBV21-1 is termed a pseudogene. This CDR3 contains 16 residues. The DNA for the CDR3 is TGTGCCAGCAGCAAAGCGCTTGTGAGGAATTATTATGGCTACACCTTC. This gives the protein CASSKALVRNYYGYTF.

The J gene is TRBJ2-1, the V gene TRBV19; 10 bases line up with TRBD2. Trimming removed 5 bases from V and 12 bases from J; junction bases left unmatched: 4. The CDR3 has 12 residues. The V gene's germline CDR1 is LNHDA and CDR2 SQIVND (reference sequence). The chain's CDR3 is CASSLTSGMQFF. Written as DNA, the CDR3 is TGTGCCAGTAGTCTAACTAGCGGGATGCAGTTCTTC.

J is TRBJ1-2 and V is TRBV12-3 or TRBV12-4; D perhaps matches TRBD1 (5 bases). This CDR3 comprises 12 residues. The V and J ends lost 6 bases and 4 bases respectively, with 9 bases between them. CDR3 in amino acids: CASSLRVYGYTF. The CDR3 DNA reads as TGTGCCAGCAGCCTCAGGGTCTATGGCTACACCTTC.

This chain links TRBV3-1 (or the pseudogene TRBV3-2) with TRBJ1-1; 10 nucleotides align to TRBD1. The CDR3 extends over 15 amino acids. In germline, CDR1 is LGHDT, CDR2 YNNKEL (reference sequence). With 4 bases clipped from V and 2 bases from J, the junction kept 4 bases outside the gene matches. The DNA for the CDR3 is TGTGCCAGCAGCCCCGGACAGGGGGGAAACACTGAAGCTTTCTTT. Encoded protein: CASSPGQGGNTEAFF.

The chain is built from TRBV7-9 and TRBJ2-5; a weak D match, TRBD1 (6 bases). There are 17 residues in the CDR3. V was cut by 4 bases and J by 4 bases, with 22 bases left in between. Germline V CDR1 and CDR2: SEHNR, FQNEAQ (reference sequence). CDR3 DNA: TGTGCCAGCAGCTCACAAGACGGGACATTTGTACGAGAGACCCAGTACTTC. Encoded protein: CASSSQDGTFVRETQYF.

The chain uses TRBV2 and TRBJ1-5; D may be TRBD1 (5 bases). This CDR3 has 14 residues. V was pared by 6 bases and J by 4 bases, with 13 bases between. Germline CDR1 SNHLY, CDR2 FYNNEI. The CDR3 region has the DNA TGTGCCAGCAGAGACACAGGTCAGAATCAGCCCCAGCATTTT. Protein sequence: CASRDTGQNQPQHF.

About this clone: The same CDR3 can be traced to other DNA sequences in this sample. The gene calls are TRBV14 and TRBJ1-2; 10 bases are shared with TRBD1. The CDR3 length is 14 residues. With 3 bases clipped from V and 4 bases from J, the junction kept 2 bases outside the gene matches. In germline, CDR1 is SGHDN, CDR2 FVKESK. The CDR3 loop is CASSQRTGGYGYTF. For the CDR3, the DNA is TGTGCCAGCAGCCAGCGGACAGGGGGCTATGGCTACACCTTC.

The V gene is TRBV7-9, the J gene TRBJ1-1; D perhaps matches TRBD1 (5 bases). The CDR3 consists of 13 residues. V lost 7 bases and J 1 base, leaving 10 bases between the germline ends. CDR1 is SEHNR, CDR2 FQNEAQ, per germline (reference sequence). This CDR3 is CASIGTGNTEAFF. CDR3 DNA sequence: TGTGCCAGCATAGGTACAGGGAACACTGAAGCTTTCTTT.

This clone is a singleton in its sample. The chain recombines TRBV6-4 with TRBJ2-3, with 7 bases aligning to TRBD1. The CDR3 has 15 residues. The germline V gene has CDR1 MRHNA and CDR2 SNTAGT. The V and J ends lost 2 bases and 7 bases, in that order; junction bases with no gene match: 9. The CDR3 coding sequence is TGTGCCAGCAGTGACGTGACAGGGAGTCGAAATACGCAGTATTTT. As protein: CASSDVTGSRNTQYF.

The rearrangement uses TRBV27 and TRBJ1-1; D perhaps matches TRBD1 (6 bases). V was shortened by 5 bases and J by 11 bases, with 15 bases between the two germline ends. The germline CDR1 and CDR2 sequences are MNHEY and SMNVEV (reference sequence). The CDR3 covers 12 residues. This CDR3 is CASSITGQQAFF. The DNA of the CDR3 is TGTGCCAGCAGTATAACAGGACAGCAGGCTTTCTTT.

The V and J genes are TRBV6-6 and TRBJ1-1; D is perhaps TRBD1 (5 bases). Germline CDR1 is MNHNY and CDR2 is SVGAGI (reference sequence). This CDR3 contains 16 residues. The V gene lost 8 bases and the J gene lost 4 bases, with 23 bases spanning the gap. The CDR3 coding sequence is TGTGCCAGCTCTATAGGGGAGACGCTGCGGGGCACTGAAGCTTTCTTT. Translation: CASSIGETLRGTEAFF.

The chain uses TRBV11-2 and TRBJ1-2; D ambiguous. From germline, CDR1 is SGHAT and CDR2 FQNNGV. The CDR3 has 15 amino acids. Trimming shortened V by 1 base and J by 8 bases, and 17 bases separated the two germline ends. The CDR3 sequence is CASSLGGERTGGYTF. In DNA form, the CDR3 reads TGTGCCAGCAGCTTAGGGGGAGAGCGGACCGGGGGCTACACCTTC.

The chain is built from TRBV4-1 and TRBJ2-1, with 9 nucleotides matching TRBD2. J gave up 0 bases and V 7 bases, and 10 bases lay outside the gene matches. Germline V gives CDR1 MGHRA, CDR2 YSYEKL. The CDR3 covers 17 residues. The CDR3 DNA sequence: TGCGCCAGCACCCCCGGGGCTAGCGGGGTCTCCTACAATGAGCAGTTCTTC. It specifies CASTPGASGVSYNEQFF.

The chain joins TRBV5-4 to TRBJ1-2; TRBD1 matches 8 bases. The CDR3 spans 15 residues. CDR1 is SGHNT and CDR2 is YYREEE in the germline V gene (reference sequence). V was clipped by 1 base and J by 3 bases; unmatched bases: 5. This CDR3 is CASSLPSGGDYGYTF. CDR3 nucleotides: TGTGCCAGCAGCTTGCCTTCAGGGGGCGACTATGGCTACACCTTC.

This clone was recorded once. V is TRBV2 and J is TRBJ1-3; unclear D gene. Germline CDR1 SNHLY, CDR2 FYNNEI. V lost 6 bases and J lost 8, with 8 bases in between. The CDR3 is 11 amino acids. In DNA, the CDR3 is TGTGCCAGCAGAACAGAACACACCATATATTTT. Its protein is CASRTEHTIYF.

The rearrangement joins TRBV7-9 to TRBJ2-5; 7 nucleotides align to TRBD2. V lost 6 bases, J lost 2 bases, and 9 bases stayed unmatched. Germline CDR1 is SEHNR and CDR2 is FQNEAQ (reference sequence). There are 15 residues in the CDR3. CDR3 DNA sequence: TGTGCCAGCAGGGACCCGGGCGGGGGACAAGAGACCCAGTACTTC. Translation gives CASRDPGGGQETQYF.

V gene TRBV5-6 combines with J gene TRBJ1-4; no reliable D call. Germline-derived CDR1 and CDR2 are SGHDT and YYEEEE. The CDR3 covers 16 residues. V lost 1 base, J lost 0 bases, and 10 bases lay in between. CDR3 region: CASSLLTYATNEKLFF. CDR3 sequence (DNA): TGTGCCAGCAGCTTGCTCACCTATGCAACTAATGAAAAACTGTTTTTT.

The rearrangement uses TRBV18 and TRBJ2-6; 7 nucleotides match TRBD1. The trim removed 6 bases at V and 5 bases at J, leaving 10 bases unmatched. CDR3 length: 16 amino acids. The germline V gene has CDR1 KGHSH and CDR2 LQKENI. CDR3 region: CASSQGTAYRANVLTF. The CDR3 DNA sequence: TGTGCCAGCTCGCAAGGGACAGCCTATCGGGCCAACGTCCTGACTTTC.

This chain links TRBV5-1 with TRBJ2-1, with D possibly matching TRBD2 (6 bases). CDR3 length: 14 residues. Germline V gene data show CDR1 as SGHRS and CDR2 as YFSETQ. V lost 4 bases, J lost 5 bases, and 13 bases lay in between. For the CDR3, the DNA is TGCGCCAGCAGCAACGGGGGACCTAACAATGAGCAGTTCTTC. It specifies CASSNGGPNNEQFF. Variable domain in full (rest from reference TRBV5-1 and TRBJ2-1): KAGVTQTPRYLIKTRGQQVTLSCSPISGHRSVSWYQQTPGQGLQFLFEYFSETQRNKGNFPGRFSGRQFSNSRSEMNVSTLELGDSALYLCASSNGGPNNEQFFGPGTRLTVL.